This T cell receptor (beta chain) was captured by sequencing in a study of blood T cell repertoires in COVID-19. Trimming took 9 bases from V and 1 from J, leaving 13 bases between them. Germline-derived CDR1 and CDR2 are SGHKS and YYEKEE (reference sequence). CDR3 length: 13 amino acids. TCRdb's table, derived via immunoSEQ multiplex PCR, lists solely in-frame clones and lacks some. The sample includes about 210,000 clones, roughly 79% of them seen just once. This TCR came from a woman in her forties or fifties with acute COVID-19. Sample: PBMCs or T cells enriched from blood (not recorded which). The rearrangement joins TRBV5-5 to TRBJ1-1; D uncertain. The CDR3 DNA reads TGTGCCACCCAGAGGATTCAGAACACTGAAGCTTTCTTT. This sequence encodes CATQRIQNTEAFF.